Listed below are T cell receptor beta chains from one sample, sequenced in a study of metastatic and nonmetastatic thyroid tumors. TCRdb re-analyzed the PCR reads using MiXCR. The data hold under 55,000 clones, with roughly 15% observed a single time. The sequencing sample was made of blood. The receptors shown here come from a female donor with papillary thyroid cancer or a benign thyroid nodule (not recorded which). Some clones in this sample may be carry-over from other donors' samples. Each CDR3 is given with its conserved first and last residue. A D gene is named only where the DNA matches it firmly. Not all rows give a size; the values are once, few, many and, for expanded clones, a class.

>TRBJ2-1|TRBV6-1|TRBD2|medium-sized
CASSELASGRNEQFF
TGTGCCAGCAGTGAACTCGCTAGCGGGAGAAATGAGCAGTTCTTC
>TRBJ2-7|TRBV27|TRBD1|medium-sized
CASSLSRPGTGRYEQYF
TGTGCCAGCAGTTTATCTCGTCCAGGGACAGGGCGGTACGAGCAGTACTTC
>TRBJ1-1|TRBV28|-|-
CASSPVPLQGRTEAFF
TGTGCCAGCAGCCCGGTCCCGTTACAGGGCCGGACTGAAGCTTTCTTT
>TRBJ2-7|TRBV27|TRBD1|few
CASSRIGQGRRGGEQYF
TGTGCCAGCAGTCGTATCGGACAGGGGCGCAGGGGCGGGGAGCAGTACTTC
>TRBJ2-7|TRBV3-1|-|-
CASSQTRISSYEQYF
TGTGCCAGCAGCCAAACTCGGATAAGCTCCTACGAGCAGTACTTC
>TRBJ1-6|TRBV20-1|TRBD1|-
CSAREGTGVNNSPLHF
TGCAGTGCTAGAGAAGGGACAGGGGTTAATAATTCACCCCTCCACTTT
>TRBJ2-3|TRBV6-2/TRBV6-3|TRBD2|-
CASSNPTTATSGPSRWYF
TGTGCCAGCAGTAATCCCACTACCGCGACTAGCGGACCTAGCAGGTGGTATTTT
>TRBJ2-1|TRBV7-3|TRBD1|many
CASSLDRVNEQFF
TGTGCCAGCAGCTTGGACAGGGTGAATGAGCAGTTCTTC
>TRBJ2-5|TRBV9|-|many
CASSVDFLGEETQYF
TGTGCCAGCAGCGTGGACTTCTTGGGGGAAGAGACCCAGTACTTC
>TRBJ2-3|TRBV20-1|-|many
CSARGWDTQYF
TGCAGTGCTAGAGGATGGGATACGCAGTATTTT
>TRBJ1-2|TRBV15|-|many
CATSRVGGYGYTF
TGTGCCACCAGCAGAGTGGGTGGGTATGGCTACACCTTC
>TRBJ1-2|TRBV28|TRBD1|many
CASRQGVSVTNYGYTF
TGTGCCAGCAGGCAGGGGGTTTCTGTAACTAACTATGGCTACACCTTC
>TRBJ2-2|TRBV11-2|-|few
CASSLMPAVAGGEMFF
TGTGCCAGCAGCTTAATGCCAGCCGTGGCTGGAGGGGAGATGTTTTTT
>TRBJ1-6|TRBV19|TRBD1|many
CASSGQGHSPLHF
TGTGCCAGTTCTGGACAGGGCCATTCACCCCTCCACTTT
>TRBJ2-3|TRBV24-1|-|many
CATSDPRPDSSDTQYF
TGTGCCACCAGTGACCCCCGTCCGGACAGTTCAGATACGCAGTATTTT
>TRBJ2-1|TRBV7-6|-|many
CASSLGENEQFF
TGTGCCAGCAGCTTAGGGGAGAATGAGCAGTTCTTC
>TRBJ2-3|TRBV11-2|TRBD2|many
CASSSSGIFTDTQYF
TGTGCCAGCAGCTCGAGCGGGATTTTCACAGATACGCAGTATTTT
>TRBJ2-7|TRBV12-3/TRBV12-4|TRBD2|medium-sized
CASSPLAASSYEQYF
TGTGCCAGCAGCCCTCTAGCGGCGAGCTCCTACGAGCAGTACTTC
>TRBJ2-2|TRBV7-2|-|medium-sized
CASSDARAGELFF
TGTGCCAGCAGCGACGCACGAGCCGGGGAGCTGTTTTTT
>TRBJ1-6|TRBV2|-|medium-sized
CASSVRGYNSPLHF
TGTGCCAGCAGTGTGAGGGGATATAATTCACCCCTCCACTTT
>TRBJ2-3|TRBV25-1|TRBD2|-
CASSQHGSGTSGRGGDTQYF
TGTGCCAGCAGCCAACACGGATCCGGGACTAGCGGGAGAGGGGGGGATACGCAGTATTTT
>TRBJ1-2|TRBV6-1|TRBD1|few
CASSDRDRVPVYTF
TGTGCCAGCAGTGATAGGGACAGGGTCCCTGTCTACACCTTC
>TRBJ2-2|TRBV27|-|many
CASSLMNTGELFF
TGTGCCAGCAGTTTAATGAACACCGGGGAGCTGTTTTTT
>TRBJ2-1|TRBV6-5|-|many
CASSYSGNEQFF
TGTGCCAGCAGTTACTCGGGAAATGAGCAGTTCTTC
>TRBJ2-2|TRBV4-1|TRBD2|-
CASSQGHLAGVTGELFF
TGCGCCAGCAGCCAAGGACATCTAGCGGGAGTTACCGGGGAGCTGTTTTTT
>TRBJ2-7|TRBV29-1|-|many
CSVGGSLGEVEQYF
TGCAGCGTTGGGGGCAGTTTGGGGGAAGTCGAGCAGTACTTC
>TRBJ2-1|TRBV2|-|-
CASSGRGTSLFF
TGTGCCAGCAGTGGACGGGGGACCAGCCTGTTCTTC
>TRBJ1-1|TRBV28|-|-
CASSSPPAAGTEAFF
TGTGCCAGCAGTTCACCACCCGCTGCGGGGACTGAAGCTTTCTTT
>TRBJ1-2|TRBV27|-|-
CASSLSGWVTANYGYTF
TGTGCCAGCAGTTTATCGGGTTGGGTGACGGCTAACTATGGCTACACCTTC
>TRBJ1-4|TRBV9|TRBD1|many
CASSDHRDRATNEKLFF
TGTGCCAGCAGCGATCACCGGGACAGGGCAACTAATGAAAAACTGTTTTTT
>TRBJ1-1|TRBV6-1|-|many
CASTPDVDTEAFF
TGTGCCAGCACCCCAGATGTGGACACTGAAGCTTTCTTT
>TRBJ1-1|TRBV24-1|-|many
CATLRGCEAFF
TGTGCCACCCTCCGCGGTTGCGAAGCTTTCTTT
>TRBJ2-2|TRBV20-1|TRBD2|-
CSASPLAVNTWELSF
TGCAGTGCTTCCCCTCTAGCGGTGAACACCTGGGAGCTGTCTTTT
>TRBJ1-1|TRBV10-2|-|many
CASRVGRNTEAFF
TGCGCCAGCCGAGTGGGGCGGAACACTGAAGCTTTCTTT
>TRBJ2-1|TRBV2|-|-
CASSDYVTIGSVNEQFF
TGTGCCAGCAGTGACTACGTTACTATTGGGAGTGTAAATGAGCAGTTCTTC
>TRBJ1-5|TRBV4-2|-|many
CASSPAQTGLSNQPQHF
TGTGCCAGCAGCCCCGCCCAGACAGGTCTTAGCAATCAGCCCCAGCATTTT
>TRBJ1-2|TRBV7-2|TRBD1|medium-sized
CASSSFGQGARGYTF
TGTGCCAGCAGCTCCTTTGGACAGGGGGCGCGGGGCTACACCTTC
>TRBJ2-6|TRBV20-1|-|-
CSAPRQPF
TGCAGTGCCCCTCGCCAGCCTTTC
>TRBJ2-1|TRBV30|-|many
CAWSRSGPSSYNEQFF
TGTGCCTGGAGTAGAAGCGGGCCAAGCTCCTACAATGAGCAGTTCTTC
>TRBJ2-1|TRBV18|TRBD1|many
CASSPRDRGYNEQFF
TGTGCCAGCTCACCGCGGGACAGGGGCTACAATGAGCAGTTCTTC
>TRBJ2-7|TRBV20-1|-|-
CSAQVHFYEQYF
TGCAGTGCCCAAGTACACTTCTACGAGCAGTACTTC